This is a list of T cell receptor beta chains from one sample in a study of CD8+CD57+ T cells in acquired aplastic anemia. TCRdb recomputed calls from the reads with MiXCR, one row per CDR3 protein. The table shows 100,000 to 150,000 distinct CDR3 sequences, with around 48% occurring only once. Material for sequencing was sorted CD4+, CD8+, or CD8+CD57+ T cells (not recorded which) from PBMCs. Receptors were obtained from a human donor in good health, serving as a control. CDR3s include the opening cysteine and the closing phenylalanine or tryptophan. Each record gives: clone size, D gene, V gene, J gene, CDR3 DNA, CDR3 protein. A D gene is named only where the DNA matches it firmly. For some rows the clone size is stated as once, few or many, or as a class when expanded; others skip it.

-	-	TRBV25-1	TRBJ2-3	TGTGCCACCTCTAGGATGGAAGGGGCAGATACGCAGTATTTT	CATSRMEGADTQYF
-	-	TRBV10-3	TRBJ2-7	TGTGCCATCAGTGTGCAGACAGCGGACTCCTACGAGCAGTACTTC	CAISVQTADSYEQYF
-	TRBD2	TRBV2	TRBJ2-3	TGTGCCAGCAGTGAACTGACTAGCGGCACAGATACGCAGTATTTT	CASSELTSGTDTQYF
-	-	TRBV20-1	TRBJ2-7	TGCAGTGCTAGATGGGACACCCCCTACGAGCAGTACTTC	CSARWDTPYEQYF
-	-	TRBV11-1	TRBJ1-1	TGCGCCAGCAGCGCTAGTTATAGGGGCACGGGGATGAACACTGAAGCTTTCTTT	CASSASYRGTGMNTEAFF
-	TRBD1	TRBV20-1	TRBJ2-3	TGCAGTGCTAGAGCCGGGGACAGGGGTGGAGATACGCAGTATTTT	CSARAGDRGGDTQYF
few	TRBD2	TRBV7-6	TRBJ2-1	TGTGCCAGCAGCTTAGGGGGACTAGCGGGGCACAATGAGCAGTTCTTC	CASSLGGLAGHNEQFF
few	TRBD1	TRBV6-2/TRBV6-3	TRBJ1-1	TGTGCCAGCAGAGGGACATCGGGACAGGGAGGGACTGAAGCTTTCTTT	CASRGTSGQGGTEAFF
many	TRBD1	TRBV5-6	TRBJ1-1	TGTGCCAGCAGCTTGGATGGGGACAGAATTCGTCAATTC	CASSLDGDRIRQF
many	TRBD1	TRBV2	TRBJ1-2	TGTGCCAGCAGTGAGATACGGGACAGTATGGGTGGCTACACCTTC	CASSEIRDSMGGYTF
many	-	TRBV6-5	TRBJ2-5	TGTGCCAGCACAGGCGCCCGGGGGCAGACCCAGTACTTC	CASTGARGQTQYF
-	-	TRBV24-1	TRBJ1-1	TGTGCCACCGAGGGGGAAGGACGGAACACTGAAGCTTTCTTT	CATEGEGRNTEAFF
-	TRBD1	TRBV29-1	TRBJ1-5	TGCAGCGTGGGGACAGGCGCCAACAATCAGCCCCAGCATTTT	CSVGTGANNQPQHF
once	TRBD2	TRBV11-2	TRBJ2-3	TGTGCCAGCGCAACTAGCGGGGCTAGCACAGATACGCAGTATTTT	CASATSGASTDTQYF
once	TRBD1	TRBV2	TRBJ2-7	TGTGCCAGCAGTGAAGACAGGGGGCTTGAATACGAGCAGTACTTC	CASSEDRGLEYEQYF
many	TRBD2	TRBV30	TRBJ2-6	TGTGCCTGGAGTCGGGGAGGGACTGGGGCCAACGTCCTGACTTTC	CAWSRGGTGANVLTF
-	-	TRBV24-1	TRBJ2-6	TGTGCCACCAGTGACGGGGTTTCTGGGGCCAACGTCCTGACTTTC	CATSDGVSGANVLTF
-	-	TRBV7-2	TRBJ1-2	TGTGCCAGCAGCCGACCGGGCTATGGCTACACCTTC	CASSRPGYGYTF
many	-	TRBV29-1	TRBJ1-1	TGCAGCGTGAGGGCTCAGGGCGGCACTGAAGCTTTCTTT	CSVRAQGGTEAFF
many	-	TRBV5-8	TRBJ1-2	TGTGCCAGCAGCATAAAGGGGTTGCGGAATGGCTACACCTTC	CASSIKGLRNGYTF
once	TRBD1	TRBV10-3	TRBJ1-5	TGTGCCATCAGCGTCGGACAGGAGAATCAGCCCCAGCATTTT	CAISVGQENQPQHF
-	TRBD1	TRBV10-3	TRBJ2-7	TGTGCCATCAGTGAGAACGGACAGGGTTCCGAGCAGTACTTC	CAISENGQGSEQYF
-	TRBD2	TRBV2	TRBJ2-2	TGTGCCGGCAGCGGACTAGCTTCGAACACCGGGGAGCTGTTTTTT	CAGSGLASNTGELFF
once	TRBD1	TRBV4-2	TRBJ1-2	TGTGCCAGCAGCCGCATGTCCGGGACAGACTATGGCTACACCTTC	CASSRMSGTDYGYTF
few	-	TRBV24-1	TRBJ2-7	TGTGCCACCAGTGATTCACAGGGCTACGAGCAGTACTTC	CATSDSQGYEQYF
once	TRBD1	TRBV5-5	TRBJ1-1	TGCGCCAGCAGCCCGGGGGCGGGACAGTGCGGAGCTTTCTTT	CASSPGAGQCGAFF
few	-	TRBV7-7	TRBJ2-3	TGTGCTAGCAGCTTAGTATTTGGTTCCCAAGATACGCAGTATTTT	CASSLVFGSQDTQYF
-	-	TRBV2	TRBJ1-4	TGTGCCAGCAGTGGCGGGTCCACTAATGAAAAACTGTTTTTT	CASSGGSTNEKLFF